This T cell receptor beta chain was recovered during a study of radiation and T cells in renal cell carcinoma. General observations from the study: In blood, top tumor clones expanded by 2 weeks, shrinking by 4.

The CDR3 runs to 12 residues. The V gene lost 3 bases and the J gene lost 6 bases, with 3 bases spanning the gap. Germline V gene sequence: CDR1 ENHRY, CDR2 SYGVKD. In regard to this clone: Its antigen remains unknown.

The table came from immunoSEQ multiplex PCR; TCRdb's copy has only in-frame clones and leaves some out. Here the sample spans 75,000 to 90,000 clones, nearly 90% being singletons. The time point denotes: blood 4 weeks post-SBRT, at nephrectomy. Treatment defined: 15 Gy SBRT to primary tumor, nephrectomy 4 weeks later. Nephrectomy followed 15 Gy stereotactic body radiation by 4 weeks. The chain has TRBV10-3 and TRBJ1-6; no reliable D call. The sequencing here drew on blood, taken from a patient whose treatment included radiotherapy and nephrectomy. The sequence came from an older woman with renal cell carcinoma. The chain's CDR3 is CAISDFNSPLHF. The CDR3 bases are TGTGCCATCAGTGACTTTAATTCACCCCTCCACTTT.